This T cell receptor (beta chain) was sequenced during a study of CD8+ T cells in alopecia areata. The investigators collected lesional scalp punch biopsies and peripheral blood from alopecia areata patients. This CDR3 is 15 amino acids long. V lost 4 bases and J lost 8, with 15 bases in between. Germline V gene lookup returns CDR1 SGHDN and CDR2 FVKESK. Following RNA extraction, reverse transcription yielded cDNA that acted as the sequencing template. The method was immunoSEQ multiplex PCR; TCRdb's version includes in-frame clones alone and lacks a portion of them. The top ten hold approximately 10% of the sample, which has 150,000 or so clones, less than 80% seen once.

V is TRBV14 and J is TRBJ1-6; TRBD1 might be the D (5 bases). This clonotype originated in a human donor with alopecia areata. The sequencing here drew on CD8+ T cells sorted from blood, taken at week 0. Here the CDR3 reads CASSPRDVVYSPLHF. CDR3 DNA: TGTGCCAGCAGCCCCCGGGACGTGGTGTATTCACCCCTCCACTTT.